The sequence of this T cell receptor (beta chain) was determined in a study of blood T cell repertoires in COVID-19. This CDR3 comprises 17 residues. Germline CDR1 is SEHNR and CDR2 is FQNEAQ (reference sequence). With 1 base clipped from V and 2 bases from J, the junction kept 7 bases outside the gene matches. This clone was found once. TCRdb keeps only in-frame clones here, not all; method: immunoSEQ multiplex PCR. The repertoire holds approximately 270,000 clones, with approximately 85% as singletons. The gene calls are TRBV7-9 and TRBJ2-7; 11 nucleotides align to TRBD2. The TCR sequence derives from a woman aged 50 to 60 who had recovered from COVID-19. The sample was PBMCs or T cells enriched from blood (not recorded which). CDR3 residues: CASSLGLAGSLTYEQYF. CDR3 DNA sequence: TGTGCCAGCAGCTTAGGACTAGCGGGATCCCTAACCTACGAGCAGTACTTC.